Given below is one T cell receptor (beta chain) in context. These data come from a study of shared clonotypes between healthy human individuals. Positive CCR7 selection of CD45RO-negative cells yielded the naive CD8 cells, and terminally differentiated effector memory CD45RA+ cells were excluded. The germline CDR1 and CDR2 sequences are SGHRS and YFSETQ. The CDR3 contains 18 residues. Trimming shortened V by 0 bases and J by 0 bases, and 13 bases separated the two germline ends. Some clones are missing from TCRdb's copy, which holds only in-frame ones; the method was immunoSEQ multiplex PCR. The data show roughly 1,800,000 clones, around 96% seen once.

Sequencing input: naive CD8+ T cells sorted from blood. V gene TRBV5-1 combines with J gene TRBJ2-6; D uncertain. The TCR originated in a man younger than 35 in good health. The CDR3 loop is CASSLGEQRPSGANVLTF. The CDR3 coding sequence is TGCGCCAGCAGCTTGGGTGAACAGAGACCCTCTGGGGCCAACGTCCTGACTTTC.